Presented here are 20 T cell receptor beta chains from one specimen sequenced in a study of CD8+CD57+ T cells in acquired aplastic anemia (dated by TCRdb to between 2018 and 2020). The instrument given in TCRdb is Illumina HiSeq 2000. TCR beta VDJ combination and CDR3 sequence profiling used genomic DNA as the template. TCRdb reprocessed the public reads (quality trimming at Q25 with fastp, clone calling with MiXCR) and kept in-frame beta chains. Rows are unified per CDR3 protein, each entry keeping the most common DNA and genes. The sample table lists around 190,000 distinct CDR3 sequences, roughly half of them with a count of one. Together, the top ten hold approximately 15% of the sample. The source material was sorted CD4+, CD8+, or CD8+CD57+ T cells (not recorded which) from PBMCs. These receptors all come from a human donor in good health, serving as a control.

This clonotype was detected many times. The chain carries TRBV7-6 and TRBJ2-5; TRBD2 aligns across 9 bases. This CDR3 is 17 amino acids long. The germline V gene encodes CDR1 SGHVS and CDR2 FNYEAQ. J was trimmed by 1 base and V by 2 bases; bases with no gene match: 8. The CDR3 nucleotides read TGTGCCAGCAGCTTAAAGGGTAGCGGGGGCTTCCAAGAGACCCAGTACTTC. This translates into CASSLKGSGGFQETQYF.

This clonotype appeared many times. The rearrangement links TRBV6-5 to TRBJ2-7; a possible D gene is TRBD1 (6 bases). The CDR3 consists of 15 residues. V was clipped by 4 bases and J by 4 bases, with 17 bases between them. Germline V CDR1 and CDR2: MNHEY, SVGAGI. The CDR3 bases are TGTGCCAGCAGTTCCAGACCAGGGGATAGGTACGAGCAGTACTTC. Translating it yields CASSSRPGDRYEQYF.

The chain uses TRBV15 and TRBJ2-7; 9 bases agree with TRBD2. The CDR3 contains 13 residues. V lost 8 bases and J lost 5; bases outside the gene matches: 7. Germline assignment: CDR1 LNHNV and CDR2 YYDKDF (reference sequence). The CDR3 DNA is TGTGCCACCCAGCTAGCGGGATTCGACGAGCAGTACTTC. As protein: CATQLAGFDEQYF.

This sequence joins TRBV9 and TRBJ2-3; D unresolved. V lost 4 bases and J 2 bases, leaving 14 bases between the germline ends. Per the germline V gene, CDR1 is SGDLS and CDR2 is YYNGEE. The CDR3 is 15 residues long. The CDR3 DNA sequence: TGTGCCAGCAGCTTAGTTGCCAAGAACACAGATACGCAGTATTTT. It codes for CASSLVAKNTDTQYF.

The V and J genes are TRBV29-1 and TRBJ2-3, with 9 bases identical to TRBD1. This CDR3 spans 16 amino acids. The V gene's germline CDR1 is SQVTM and CDR2 ANQGSEA. Trimming removed 3 bases from V and 3 bases from J; junction bases left unmatched: 10. The CDR3 DNA reads as TGCAGCGTTGATGAGGGAGGACAGGGGACGACAGATACGCAGTATTTT. It yields the protein CSVDEGGQGTTDTQYF.

With respect to this clonotype: A read error may be the cause here, since a much bigger clone is one base away. The chain has TRBV6-1 and TRBJ2-7; D gene unclear. CDR1 and CDR2 from the germline V gene are MNHNS and SASEGT. CDR3 length: 12 residues. CDR3 DNA: TGTGCCAGCAGTCCAGTGCGGTACGAGCAGCACTTC. As protein: CASSPVRYEQHF.

The table lists this clonotype with many counts. This chain uses TRBV20-1 with TRBJ2-5, with D uncertain. This CDR3 comprises 14 residues. Germline assignment: CDR1 DFQATT and CDR2 SNEGSKA (reference sequence). Trimming took off 4 bases at V and 0 bases at J, with 12 bases between the two ends. CDR3 region: CSATADLYQETQYF. CDR3 DNA: TGCAGTGCTACGGCCGATTTGTACCAAGAGACCCAGTACTTC.

This clonotype was picked up many times. J is TRBJ2-7 and V is TRBV11-3, with D hard to call. V was pared by 1 base and J by 0 bases, with 10 bases between. Germline assignment: CDR1 SGHNT and CDR2 YENEEA. The CDR3 is 15 amino acids. The CDR3 spells CASSLGYLSSYEQYF. In DNA, the CDR3 is TGTGCCAGCAGCTTAGGGTATCTGAGCTCCTACGAGCAGTACTTC.

The chain uses TRBV2 and TRBJ1-5, with unresolved D. Germline V CDR1 and CDR2: SNHLY, FYNNEI. V was shortened by 5 bases and J by 0 bases, with 11 bases between the two germline ends. This CDR3 has 15 residues. CDR3 in amino acids: CASSPGLHSNQPQHF. DNA of the CDR3: TGTGCCAGCAGTCCTGGGCTCCATAGCAATCAGCCCCAGCATTTT.

The V gene is TRBV12-3 or TRBV12-4, the J gene TRBJ1-6, with a tentative D call TRBD1 (5 bases). The CDR3 totals 14 residues. Trimming took off 4 bases at V and 6 bases at J, with 10 bases between the two ends. The DNA of the CDR3 is TGTGCCAGCAGTTCGACAGCAATTAATTCACCCCTCCACTTT. Translation: CASSSTAINSPLHF.

The CDR3 spells CASSPRRGVDEAFF. The CDR3 nucleotides are TGTGCCAGCTCACCACGACGGGGAGTGGATGAAGCTTTCTTT. The V gene is TRBV18, the J gene TRBJ1-1; D is uncertain. The CDR3 loop spans 14 amino acids. The germline V and J ends were trimmed by 1 base and 7 bases, with 13 bases remaining between them. Germline values: CDR1 KGHSH, CDR2 LQKENI.

This clonotype came up many times. V usage is TRBV7-2 and J usage is TRBJ2-7; D gene unclear. Trimming left V 3 bases short and J 0 bases short, with 9 bases between. Germline CDR1 SGHTA, CDR2 FQGNSA. The CDR3 contains 14 residues. The CDR3, as DNA: TGTGCCAGCAGCTTTTCCGAAAACTCCTACGAGCAGTACTTC. This encodes CASSFSENSYEQYF.

This clonotype was detected ten times or more. The rearrangement joins TRBV2 to TRBJ1-4; possible D gene TRBD1, 6 bases. The V and J ends lost 5 bases and 7 bases respectively, with 14 bases between them. This CDR3 is built from 14 residues. CDR1 SNHLY and CDR2 FYNNEI come from the germline V gene. The CDR3 DNA is TGTGCCAGCAGTCTAGGGGGGGGCTTTGAAAAACTGTTTTTT. This translates into CASSLGGGFEKLFF.

This clonotype has only a few counts. The chain is built from TRBV18 and TRBJ2-2, with D unclear. The V and J ends lost 6 bases and 3 bases respectively, with 8 bases between them. The germline V gene encodes CDR1 KGHSH and CDR2 LQKENI. CDR3 length: 13 amino acids. The CDR3: CASSILDTGELFF. CDR3 in DNA: TGTGCCAGCTCCATCCTGGACACCGGGGAGCTGTTTTTT.

The V and J genes are TRBV7-2 and TRBJ1-5; D gene unclear. Germline V lookup: CDR1 SGHTA, CDR2 FQGNSA. The CDR3 runs 13 residues. Trimming removed 1 base from V and 11 bases from J, with 12 bases in between. The CDR3 nucleotides are TGTGCCAGCAGCTTAGAGGGCGGAGGGACCCAGCATTTT. Translating it yields CASSLEGGGTQHF. Complete variable domain (other parts from reference TRBV7-2 and TRBJ1-5): GAGVSQSPSNKVTEKGKDVELRCDPISGHTALYWYRQSLGQGLEFLIYFQGNSAPDKSGLPSDRFSAERTGGSVSTLTIQRTQQEDSAVYLCASSLEGGGTQHFGDGTRLSIL.

This chain joins TRBV19 and TRBJ1-2; a weak D match, TRBD1 (6 bases). The CDR3 runs 15 residues. V was cut by 1 base and J by 1 base, with 10 bases left in between. The germline gives CDR1 LNHDA, CDR2 SQIVND (reference sequence). The CDR3 DNA reads TGTGCCAGTAGTATAGGAAGGGGGGGTAACTATGGCTACACCTTC. Its protein is CASSIGRGGNYGYTF.

J is TRBJ1-2 and V is TRBV7-2; D gene uncertain. CDR3 length: 15 amino acids. Trimming removed 4 bases at V and 0 bases at J, with 12 bases between. The germline gives CDR1 SGHTA, CDR2 FQGNSA. The CDR3 loop reads CASSWVQNPNYGYTF. CDR3 DNA sequence: TGTGCCAGCAGCTGGGTACAGAATCCTAACTATGGCTACACCTTC.

For this clonotype: A read error may account for a junction end that differs from germline. The chain has TRBV18 and TRBJ1-1, with no clear D. Per the germline V gene, CDR1 is KGHSH and CDR2 is LQKENI. The CDR3 is 13 amino acids. The CDR3 region is CAGSPRADTEAFF. CDR3 coding DNA: TGTGCCGGCTCACCACGGGCGGACACTGAAGCTTTCTTT.

This clonotype was seen ten or more times. The chain employs TRBV7-8 and TRBJ1-5, with D uncertain. The CDR3 loop spans 15 amino acids. Germline V gene sequence: CDR1 SGHVS, CDR2 FQNEAQ. The V gene lost 5 bases and the J gene lost 0 bases, with 11 bases spanning the gap. CDR3 protein: CASSRRFDSNQPQHF. The CDR3 DNA follows: TGTGCCAGCAGCCGAAGGTTTGATAGCAATCAGCCCCAGCATTTT. The variable domain in full, completed from reference TRBV7-8 and TRBJ1-5, reads GAGVSQSPRYKVAKRGQDVALRCDPISGHVSLFWYQQALGQGPEFLTYFQNEAQLDKSGLPSDRFFAERPEGSVSTLKIQRTQQEDSAVYLCASSRRFDSNQPQHFGDGTRLSIL.

This clonotype was found many times. This chain joins TRBV24-1 and TRBJ2-5; 7 bases are shared with TRBD1. CDR3 size: 16 residues. The ends lost 3 bases at V and 5 bases at J; junction bases unmatched: 11. The germline gives CDR1 KGHDR, CDR2 SFDVKD. The CDR3 DNA follows: TGTGCCACCAGTGATAACCCGGACAGGCTCGGGGAGACCCAGTACTTC. Protein sequence: CATSDNPDRLGETQYF.